This passage covers 5 T cell receptor beta chains from one sample sequenced in a study of blood T cell repertoires in COVID-19. The assay was immunoSEQ multiplex PCR, and TCRdb's table has in-frame clones only and misses some. The repertoire holds 150,000 to 200,000 clones, around 80% seen once, with roughly 5% in the top ten. Sequenced input: PBMCs or T cells enriched from blood (not recorded which). These receptors all come from a man between 65 and 85 years old who had been exposed to COVID-19.

The V gene is TRBV5-5, the J gene TRBJ2-1; D uncertain. V dropped 1 base and J dropped 4 bases, with 15 bases sitting between them. This CDR3 has 16 residues. The germline V gene has CDR1 SGHKS and CDR2 YYEKEE (reference sequence). The CDR3 nucleotides are TGTGCCAGCAGCTTGCTCCCAGGTTCACAATACAATGAGCAGTTCTTC. It specifies CASSLLPGSQYNEQFF.

The count of this clone is one. The rearrangement links TRBV24-1 to TRBJ2-3; a weak D match, TRBD2 (7 bases). Trimming took 4 bases from V and 0 from J, leaving 13 bases between them. The CDR3 has 16 residues. Germline CDR1 KGHDR, CDR2 SFDVKD. For the CDR3, the DNA is TGTGCCACCAGTGACGTCGGGGGGCAGAGCACAGATACGCAGTATTTT. Encoded protein: CATSDVGGQSTDTQYF.

The V call is TRBV4-1, the J call TRBJ2-1; weak D call: TRBD2 (6 bases). V lost 4 bases to trimming and J lost 7 bases, with 8 bases between them. The CDR3 runs 12 residues. CDR1 is MGHRA, CDR2 YSYEKL, per germline. The CDR3 coding sequence is TGCGCCAGCAGCCCTGGGGGGAATGAGCAGTTCTTC. It is translated as CASSPGGNEQFF.

This chain links TRBV5-1 with TRBJ1-2; D is perhaps TRBD1 (5 bases). The CDR3 length is 16 residues. Trimming cost V 7 bases and J 3 bases, with 22 bases left between them. In germline, CDR1 is SGHRS, CDR2 YFSETQ. The CDR3 region has the DNA TGCGCCAGCGGGGGGGACGAGTCACCAGGTTACTATGGCTACACCTTC. Its translation is CASGGDESPGYYGYTF.

J is TRBJ2-2 and V is TRBV9; TRBD2 is a possible D gene (5 bases). Trimming took 0 bases from V and 4 from J, leaving 13 bases between them. The CDR3 extends over 16 amino acids. Germline V CDR1 and CDR2: SGDLS, YYNGEE. CDR3 DNA: TGTGCCAGCAGCGTAGCTCCACTAGTCGGCACCGGGGAGCTGTTTTTT. Translation: CASSVAPLVGTGELFF.